A selection of T cell receptor beta chains follows, all from one sample in a study of graft-versus-host responses after intestinal transplantation. These receptors have no identified antigens. The table came from immunoSEQ multiplex PCR; TCRdb's copy has only in-frame clones and leaves some out. This table has around 95,000 clones, roughly 87% appearing once. The material was unstimulated CD4+ T cells sorted from spleen or lymph node cells, obtained before transplant. These receptors were obtained from a human donor who was the organ donor for an intestinal transplant. CDR3s include the opening cysteine and the closing phenylalanine or tryptophan. The D gene is left open where the match is weak. Clone size is stated in some rows and not others, as once, few, many or a class when expanded.

v_call: TRBV19
j_call: TRBJ1-5
d_call: TRBD1
clone_size: NA
cdr3_nt: TGTGCCAGTAGTGGGACAGGGGCCCAGCCCCAGCATTTT
cdr3_aa: CASSGTGAQPQHF

v_call: TRBV5-4
j_call: TRBJ2-5
d_call: NA
clone_size: NA
cdr3_nt: TGTGCCAGCAGCTTGGCCGGCAGTAAGGGAGAGACCCAGTACTTC
cdr3_aa: CASSLAGSKGETQYF

v_call: TRBV5-1
j_call: TRBJ2-1
d_call: NA
clone_size: once
cdr3_nt: TGCGCCAGCAGCTTGAAACTAGGAAAAGGCTACAATGAGCAGTTCTTC
cdr3_aa: CASSLKLGKGYNEQFF

v_call: TRBV28
j_call: TRBJ1-2
d_call: NA
clone_size: NA
cdr3_nt: TGTGCCAGCAGTTCGGTCAGGGGCTATGGCTACACCTTC
cdr3_aa: CASSSVRGYGYTF

v_call: TRBV10-3
j_call: TRBJ2-3
d_call: TRBD2
clone_size: NA
cdr3_nt: TGTGCCACCAATCATATTGGGACTAGCGGGGGAGGGGATACGCAGTATTTT
cdr3_aa: CATNHIGTSGGGDTQYF

v_call: TRBV1
j_call: TRBJ1-4
d_call: NA
clone_size: NA
cdr3_nt: TGCACCAGCAGCCAAATGGACAGGGTTAATATCGCGAATGAAAAACTGTTTTTT
cdr3_aa: CTSSQMDRVNIANEKLFF

v_call: TRBV28
j_call: TRBJ1-2
d_call: NA
clone_size: NA
cdr3_nt: TGTGCCAGCAGCTCATGGGGGGGATTCTATGGCTACACCTTC
cdr3_aa: CASSSWGGFYGYTF

v_call: TRBV4-1
j_call: TRBJ1-3
d_call: NA
clone_size: NA
cdr3_nt: TGCGCCAGCAGCCAAGAGGTGGGGGCCAGAAACACCATATATTTT
cdr3_aa: CASSQEVGARNTIYF

v_call: TRBV28
j_call: TRBJ2-7
d_call: NA
clone_size: NA
cdr3_nt: TGTGCCAGCAGTTTCAGACCCTCCGAGCAGTACTTC
cdr3_aa: CASSFRPSEQYF

v_call: TRBV18
j_call: TRBJ1-5
d_call: TRBD1
clone_size: NA
cdr3_nt: TGTGCCAGCTCACCGGGCCGGGACAGGCCCAATCAGCCCCAGCATTTT
cdr3_aa: CASSPGRDRPNQPQHF

v_call: TRBV15
j_call: TRBJ1-4
d_call: NA
clone_size: NA
cdr3_nt: TGTGCCACCAGCAGAGATATGTTTGGGGGCTTAGCTAATGAAAAACTGTTTTTT
cdr3_aa: CATSRDMFGGLANEKLFF

v_call: TRBV28
j_call: TRBJ2-1
d_call: TRBD2
clone_size: NA
cdr3_nt: TGTGCCAGCAGTAATGGGGGAGCGGGGGGGCCGACCTCTTGGAATGAGCAGTTCTTC
cdr3_aa: CASSNGGAGGPTSWNEQFF

v_call: TRBV10-3
j_call: TRBJ1-2
d_call: NA
clone_size: NA
cdr3_nt: TGTGCCATCAGTGAGGGGGCGGGTGGCTACACCTTC
cdr3_aa: CAISEGAGGYTF

v_call: TRBV18
j_call: TRBJ2-7
d_call: NA
clone_size: NA
cdr3_nt: TGTGCCAGCTCACCAGATGTCAGGGGGGCCTTCTCAGGCGAGCAGTACTTC
cdr3_aa: CASSPDVRGAFSGEQYF

v_call: TRBV15
j_call: TRBJ2-1
d_call: NA
clone_size: NA
cdr3_nt: TGTGCCACCAGCAGAGATCAAATGGGGCTCCACAATGAGCAGTTCTTC
cdr3_aa: CATSRDQMGLHNEQFF

v_call: TRBV18
j_call: TRBJ1-5
d_call: NA
clone_size: NA
cdr3_nt: TGTGCCAGCTCACCCCAGGAGAATCAGCCCCAGCATTTT
cdr3_aa: CASSPQENQPQHF

v_call: TRBV5-4
j_call: TRBJ2-7
d_call: TRBD1
clone_size: NA
cdr3_nt: TGTGCCAGCAGCTTGGGCGGGACAGGGGACTACGAGCAGTACTTC
cdr3_aa: CASSLGGTGDYEQYF

v_call: TRBV6-5
j_call: TRBJ2-7
d_call: NA
clone_size: NA
cdr3_nt: TGTGCCAGCAGAACCGGGACTTCCTACGAGCAGTACTTC
cdr3_aa: CASRTGTSYEQYF

v_call: TRBV6-6
j_call: TRBJ1-6
d_call: NA
clone_size: few
cdr3_nt: TGTGCCAGCATGGGGGAGGATTCACCCCTCCACTTT
cdr3_aa: CASMGEDSPLHF

v_call: TRBV7-3
j_call: TRBJ1-5
d_call: NA
clone_size: NA
cdr3_nt: TGTGCCAGCAGCTTAGAAGCGGGGGGGTTCCCCCAGCATTTT
cdr3_aa: CASSLEAGGFPQHF

v_call: TRBV27
j_call: TRBJ1-2
d_call: NA
clone_size: NA
cdr3_nt: TGTGCCAGCAGTCCATCAAAATTGAGGGGCGGCTACACCTTC
cdr3_aa: CASSPSKLRGGYTF

v_call: TRBV6-5
j_call: TRBJ2-7
d_call: NA
clone_size: NA
cdr3_nt: TGTGCCAGCAGTTACCTCCAGGGCCGGCATTCCGAGCAGTACTTC
cdr3_aa: CASSYLQGRHSEQYF

v_call: TRBV2
j_call: TRBJ1-1
d_call: NA
clone_size: NA
cdr3_nt: TGTGCCAGCAGTGAAGCCTATGGACATGATGAAGCTTTCTTT
cdr3_aa: CASSEAYGHDEAFF

v_call: TRBV6-1
j_call: TRBJ2-1
d_call: TRBD2
clone_size: NA
cdr3_nt: TGTGCCAGCCTAGTTAGCGGGGGGGGGAACAATGAGCAGTTCTTC
cdr3_aa: CASLVSGGGNNEQFF

v_call: TRBV28
j_call: TRBJ2-6
d_call: TRBD1
clone_size: once
cdr3_nt: TGTGCCAGCCAAACAGGGGGCGCTGGGGCCAACGTCCTGACTTTC
cdr3_aa: CASQTGGAGANVLTF

v_call: TRBV7-3
j_call: TRBJ2-3
d_call: NA
clone_size: NA
cdr3_nt: TGTGCCAGCAGCCCTCCCGAAGAAGATACGCAGTATTTT
cdr3_aa: CASSPPEEDTQYF

v_call: TRBV4-1
j_call: TRBJ1-3
d_call: NA
clone_size: NA
cdr3_nt: TGCGCCAGCAGCCAAGGTAGACAGGCAGGATCTGGAAACACCATATATTTT
cdr3_aa: CASSQGRQAGSGNTIYF

v_call: TRBV5-4
j_call: TRBJ1-1
d_call: NA
clone_size: NA
cdr3_nt: TGTGCCAGCAGCTTTGGGCACTATGGTGAAGCTTTCTTT
cdr3_aa: CASSFGHYGEAFF

v_call: TRBV6-5
j_call: TRBJ2-7
d_call: TRBD2
clone_size: NA
cdr3_nt: TGTGCCAGCAGGGCTAGCGGGGGGTACGAGCAGTACTTC
cdr3_aa: CASRASGGYEQYF

v_call: TRBV6-1
j_call: TRBJ2-1
d_call: NA
clone_size: NA
cdr3_nt: TGTGCCAGCAGTGAAGGCGACAGACCCTCCTACAATGAGCAGTTCTTC
cdr3_aa: CASSEGDRPSYNEQFF

v_call: TRBV6-5
j_call: TRBJ2-1
d_call: TRBD1
clone_size: NA
cdr3_nt: TGTGCCAGCAGTAGCAGGGGGACCTACAATGAGCAGTTCTTC
cdr3_aa: CASSSRGTYNEQFF

v_call: TRBV5-1
j_call: TRBJ1-3
d_call: NA
clone_size: NA
cdr3_nt: TGCGCCAGCAGCCCTGTTAGATCCTCTGGAAACACCATATATTTT
cdr3_aa: CASSPVRSSGNTIYF

v_call: TRBV19
j_call: TRBJ1-6
d_call: NA
clone_size: NA
cdr3_nt: TGTGCCAGTAGTATATACCACGCATCGGGCTCACCCCTCCACTTT
cdr3_aa: CASSIYHASGSPLHF

v_call: TRBV18
j_call: TRBJ1-5
d_call: NA
clone_size: NA
cdr3_nt: TGTGCCAGCTCACCAAGGGGGGGTAATCAGCCCCAGCATTTT
cdr3_aa: CASSPRGGNQPQHF

v_call: TRBV6-6
j_call: TRBJ1-2
d_call: NA
clone_size: NA
cdr3_nt: TGTGCCTCTCGTGACGGAGCGAACTATGGCTACACCTTC
cdr3_aa: CASRDGANYGYTF

v_call: TRBV28
j_call: TRBJ1-2
d_call: TRBD1
clone_size: NA
cdr3_nt: TGTGCCAGCAGTCGACAGGGGACCCCTTATGGCTACACCTTC
cdr3_aa: CASSRQGTPYGYTF

v_call: TRBV7-2
j_call: TRBJ1-3
d_call: NA
clone_size: NA
cdr3_nt: TGTGCCAGCAGCCTCATCTCTGGAAACACCATATATTTT
cdr3_aa: CASSLISGNTIYF

v_call: TRBV7-3
j_call: TRBJ2-3
d_call: TRBD2
clone_size: NA
cdr3_nt: TGTGCCAGCAGCTTATCGATTGGGGGGGCAGATACGCAGTATTTT
cdr3_aa: CASSLSIGGADTQYF

v_call: TRBV30
j_call: TRBJ2-5
d_call: TRBD2
clone_size: NA
cdr3_nt: TGTGCCTGGAATCGGGACCGGGGGGGAGAGACCCAGTACTTC
cdr3_aa: CAWNRDRGGETQYF

v_call: TRBV27
j_call: TRBJ2-5
d_call: TRBD2
clone_size: NA
cdr3_nt: TGTGCCAGCAGTTTATCGCCTAGCGGGGGGAAAGAGACCCAGTACTTC
cdr3_aa: CASSLSPSGGKETQYF

v_call: TRBV28
j_call: TRBJ2-5
d_call: TRBD1
clone_size: NA
cdr3_nt: TGTGCCAGCAGTTACTCGAAAGGACAGGAGTCTAACTTC
cdr3_aa: CASSYSKGQESNF

v_call: TRBV10-1
j_call: TRBJ2-5
d_call: NA
clone_size: NA
cdr3_nt: TGCGCCAGCGGGGACGGGGAGACCCAGTACTTC
cdr3_aa: CASGDGETQYF

v_call: TRBV19
j_call: TRBJ2-1
d_call: TRBD2
clone_size: NA
cdr3_nt: TGTGCCAGCCTTAGGACTAGCGGGGGGGACAATGAGCAGTTCTTC
cdr3_aa: CASLRTSGGDNEQFF

v_call: TRBV5-1
j_call: TRBJ2-1
d_call: TRBD2
clone_size: NA
cdr3_nt: TGCGCCAGCAGCATAGGACTAGCGGGAAGTGGGGGGGGCAATGAGCAGTTCTTC
cdr3_aa: CASSIGLAGSGGGNEQFF

v_call: TRBV7-2
j_call: TRBJ2-2
d_call: NA
clone_size: once
cdr3_nt: TGTGCCAGCACCCCCGGCGCCGAGAGCACCGGGGAGCTGTTTTTT
cdr3_aa: CASTPGAESTGELFF

v_call: TRBV7-6
j_call: TRBJ2-3
d_call: NA
clone_size: NA
cdr3_nt: TGTGCCAGCAGCTTAGATGGGGGGGCAGGAGATACGCAGTATTTT
cdr3_aa: CASSLDGGAGDTQYF

v_call: TRBV7-9
j_call: TRBJ1-6
d_call: TRBD1
clone_size: NA
cdr3_nt: TGTGCCAGCAGCTTAGGAGGGACAGCCTTTTCACCCCTCCACTTT
cdr3_aa: CASSLGGTAFSPLHF

v_call: TRBV4-1
j_call: TRBJ1-2
d_call: NA
clone_size: few
cdr3_nt: TGCGCCAGCAGCCAGGGCCGGTTGGACGGCTATGGCTACACCTTC
cdr3_aa: CASSQGRLDGYGYTF

v_call: TRBV6-5
j_call: TRBJ1-4
d_call: NA
clone_size: once
cdr3_nt: TGTGCCAGCAGTTATTGGGGGGCTGGGGAAAAACTGTTTTTT
cdr3_aa: CASSYWGAGEKLFF

v_call: TRBV28
j_call: TRBJ1-4
d_call: TRBD1
clone_size: NA
cdr3_nt: TGTGCCAGCAGGACGGACAGGGAAGGTGAAAAACTGTTTTTT
cdr3_aa: CASRTDREGEKLFF

v_call: TRBV18
j_call: TRBJ1-6
d_call: NA
clone_size: once
cdr3_nt: TGTGCCAGCTCACCACGGGACCGCAAAAATTCACCCCTCCACTTT
cdr3_aa: CASSPRDRKNSPLHF

v_call: TRBV28
j_call: TRBJ2-1
d_call: NA
clone_size: NA
cdr3_nt: TGTGCCAGCAGTTTAATGGGACTGGGAAGTTACAATGAGCAGTTCTTC
cdr3_aa: CASSLMGLGSYNEQFF

v_call: TRBV18
j_call: TRBJ1-1
d_call: NA
clone_size: NA
cdr3_nt: TGTGCCAGCTCACCCCAAACTCAGAACACTGAAGCTTTCTTT
cdr3_aa: CASSPQTQNTEAFF